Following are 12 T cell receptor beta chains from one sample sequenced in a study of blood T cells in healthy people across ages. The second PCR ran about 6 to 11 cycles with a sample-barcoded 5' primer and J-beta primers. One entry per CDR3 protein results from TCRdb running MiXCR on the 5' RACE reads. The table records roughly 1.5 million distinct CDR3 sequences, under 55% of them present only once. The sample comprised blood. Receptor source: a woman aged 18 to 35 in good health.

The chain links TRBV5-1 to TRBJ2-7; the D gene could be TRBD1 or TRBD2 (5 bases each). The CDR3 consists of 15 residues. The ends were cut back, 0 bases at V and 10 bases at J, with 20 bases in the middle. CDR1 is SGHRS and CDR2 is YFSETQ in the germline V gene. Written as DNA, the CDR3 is TGCGCCAGCAGCTTGGCTAAGGGACGGTGGGAGACCCAGTACGTC. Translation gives CASSLAKGRWETQYV.

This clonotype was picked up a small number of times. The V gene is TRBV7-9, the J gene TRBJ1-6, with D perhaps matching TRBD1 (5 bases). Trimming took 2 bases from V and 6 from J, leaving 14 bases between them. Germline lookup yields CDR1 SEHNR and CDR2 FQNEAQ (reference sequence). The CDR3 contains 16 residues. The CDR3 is CASSLRQGWGNSPLHF. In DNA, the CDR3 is TGTGCCAGCAGCTTACGCCAGGGCTGGGGTAATTCACCCCTCCACTTT.

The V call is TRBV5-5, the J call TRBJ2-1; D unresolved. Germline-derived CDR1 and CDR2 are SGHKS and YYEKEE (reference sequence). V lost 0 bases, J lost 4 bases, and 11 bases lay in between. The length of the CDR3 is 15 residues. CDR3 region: CASSLGADPYNEQFF. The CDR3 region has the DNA TGTGCCAGCAGCTTGGGGGCAGACCCTTACAATGAGCAGTTCTTC.

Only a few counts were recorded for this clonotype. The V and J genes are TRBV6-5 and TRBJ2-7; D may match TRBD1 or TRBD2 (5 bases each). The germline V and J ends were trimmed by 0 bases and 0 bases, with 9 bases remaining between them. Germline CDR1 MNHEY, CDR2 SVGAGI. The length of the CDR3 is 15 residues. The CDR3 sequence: CASSYSWDGSYEQYF. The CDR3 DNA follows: TGTGCCAGCAGTTACTCGTGGGACGGCTCCTACGAGCAGTACTTC.

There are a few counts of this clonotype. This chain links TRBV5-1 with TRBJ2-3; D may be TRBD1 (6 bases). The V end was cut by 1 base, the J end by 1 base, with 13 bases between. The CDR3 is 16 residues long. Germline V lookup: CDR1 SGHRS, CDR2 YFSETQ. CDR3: CASSLTGRSGTDTQYF. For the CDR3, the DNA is TGCGCCAGCAGCTTGACAGGGCGATCTGGCACAGATACGCAGTATTTT.

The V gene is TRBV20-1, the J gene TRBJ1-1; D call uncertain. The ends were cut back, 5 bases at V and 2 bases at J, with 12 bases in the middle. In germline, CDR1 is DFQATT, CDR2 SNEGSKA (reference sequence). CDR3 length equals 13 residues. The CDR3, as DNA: TGCAGTGCTCATCGAAGATCAAACACTGAAGCTTTCTTT. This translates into CSAHRRSNTEAFF.

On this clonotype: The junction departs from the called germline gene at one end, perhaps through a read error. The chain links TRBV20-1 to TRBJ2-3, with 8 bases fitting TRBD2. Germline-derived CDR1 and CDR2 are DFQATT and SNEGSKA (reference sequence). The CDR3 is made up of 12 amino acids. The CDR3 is CSAGTRKVTRYF. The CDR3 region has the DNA TGCAGTGCGGGGACTAGGAAGGTTACGCGGTATTTT.

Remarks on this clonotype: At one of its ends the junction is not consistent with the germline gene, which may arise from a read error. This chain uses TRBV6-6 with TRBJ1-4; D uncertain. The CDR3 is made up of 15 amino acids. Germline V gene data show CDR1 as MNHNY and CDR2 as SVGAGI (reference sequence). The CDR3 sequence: CVSSYSGVLNEKLFF. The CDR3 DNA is TGTGTCAGCAGTTACTCCGGTGTCTTAAATGAAAAACTGTTTTTT.

The CDR3 loop is CASAEQGDIGELFF. DNA of the CDR3: TGTGCCAGCGCCGAACAGGGGGACATCGGGGAGCTGTTTTTT. The rearrangement joins TRBV2 to TRBJ2-2, with 8 bases fitting TRBD1. V lost 8 bases to trimming and J lost 7 bases; unmatched junction nucleotides: 9. This CDR3 contains 14 residues. Germline lookup yields CDR1 SNHLY and CDR2 FYNNEI.

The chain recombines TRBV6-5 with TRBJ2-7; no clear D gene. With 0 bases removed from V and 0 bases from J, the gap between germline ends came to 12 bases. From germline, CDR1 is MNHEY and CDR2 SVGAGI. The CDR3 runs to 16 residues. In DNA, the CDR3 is TGTGCCAGCAGTTACTCGCCGGATCGGGCCTCCTACGAGCAGTACTTC. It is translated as CASSYSPDRASYEQYF.

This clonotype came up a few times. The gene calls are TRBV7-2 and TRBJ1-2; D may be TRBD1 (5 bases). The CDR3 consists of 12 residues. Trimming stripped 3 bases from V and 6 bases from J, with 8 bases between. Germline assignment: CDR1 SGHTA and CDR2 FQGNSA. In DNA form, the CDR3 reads TGTGCCAGCAGCTTTCAGGGTAATGGCTACACCTTC. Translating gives CASSFQGNGYTF.

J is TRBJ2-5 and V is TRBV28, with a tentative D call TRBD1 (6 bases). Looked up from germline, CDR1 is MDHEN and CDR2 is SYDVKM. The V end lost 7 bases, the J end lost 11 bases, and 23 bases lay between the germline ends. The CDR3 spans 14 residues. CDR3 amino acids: CASKKTGFGDKQYF. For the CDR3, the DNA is TGTGCCAGCAAAAAAACAGGGTTCGGCGACAAGCAGTACTTC. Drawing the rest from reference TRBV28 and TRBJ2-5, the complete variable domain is DVKVTQSSRYLVKRTGEKVFLECVQDMDHENMFWYRQDPGLGLRLIYFSYDVKMKEKGDIPEGYSVSREKKERFSLILESASTNQTSMYLCASKKTGFGDKQYFGPGTRLLVL.